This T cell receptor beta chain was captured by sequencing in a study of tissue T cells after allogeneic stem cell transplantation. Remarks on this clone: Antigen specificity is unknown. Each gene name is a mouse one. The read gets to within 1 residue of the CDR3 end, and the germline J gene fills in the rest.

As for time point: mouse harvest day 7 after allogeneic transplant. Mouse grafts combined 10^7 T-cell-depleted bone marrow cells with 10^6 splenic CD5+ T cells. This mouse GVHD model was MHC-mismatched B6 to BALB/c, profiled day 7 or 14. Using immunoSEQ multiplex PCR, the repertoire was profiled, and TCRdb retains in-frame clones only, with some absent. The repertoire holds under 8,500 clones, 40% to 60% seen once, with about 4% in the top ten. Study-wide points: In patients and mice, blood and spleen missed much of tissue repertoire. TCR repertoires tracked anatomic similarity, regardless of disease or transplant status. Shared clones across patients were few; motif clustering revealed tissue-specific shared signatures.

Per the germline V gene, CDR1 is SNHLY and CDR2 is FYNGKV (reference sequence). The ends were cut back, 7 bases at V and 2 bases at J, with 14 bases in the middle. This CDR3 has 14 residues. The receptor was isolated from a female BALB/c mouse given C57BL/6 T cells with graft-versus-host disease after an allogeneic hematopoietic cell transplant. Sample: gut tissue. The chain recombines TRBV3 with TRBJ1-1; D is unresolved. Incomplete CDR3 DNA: TGTGCCAGCAAAGAGAGTCTGGGCAACACAGAAGTCTTC. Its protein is CASKESLGNTEVF. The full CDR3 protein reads CASKESLGNTEVFF. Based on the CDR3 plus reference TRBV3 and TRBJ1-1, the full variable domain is GPKVLQIPSHQIIDMGQMVTLNCDPVSNHLYFYWYKQILGQQMEFLVNFYNGKVMEKSKLFKDQFSVERPDGSYFTLKIQPTALEDSAVYFCASKESLGNTEVFFGKGTRLTVV.